This T cell receptor beta chain was found in a study of T-cell reconstitution after alpha-beta-depleted transplantation in children. The sample holds a few counts of this clonotype. The CDR3 sequence is 15 residues long. Germline loops: CDR1 DFQATT, CDR2 SNEGSKA (reference sequence). The J segment lost 9 bases and the V segment lost 5 bases, leaving 14 bases of the junction unmatched. Unique molecular identifiers featured in how the TCRbeta library was prepared. Using its own MiXCR run on the PCR reads, TCRdb lists one record per CDR3 protein. Of about 640,000 distinct CDR3 sequences detected, approximately 16% appear once; the ten largest clones hold 0.8% to 1.1%.

The material sequenced was PBMCs from the stem cell graft donor, taken from the stem cell graft. This TCR was recovered from a human donor who donated a stem cell graft to a child with acute myeloid leukemia. This sequence joins TRBV20-1 and TRBJ2-1; 9 bases are shared with TRBD1. The CDR3 DNA is TGCAGTGCTCCTCGTCCCGGGACAGGGAGAAGTGAGCAGTTCTTC. This translates into CSAPRPGTGRSEQFF.